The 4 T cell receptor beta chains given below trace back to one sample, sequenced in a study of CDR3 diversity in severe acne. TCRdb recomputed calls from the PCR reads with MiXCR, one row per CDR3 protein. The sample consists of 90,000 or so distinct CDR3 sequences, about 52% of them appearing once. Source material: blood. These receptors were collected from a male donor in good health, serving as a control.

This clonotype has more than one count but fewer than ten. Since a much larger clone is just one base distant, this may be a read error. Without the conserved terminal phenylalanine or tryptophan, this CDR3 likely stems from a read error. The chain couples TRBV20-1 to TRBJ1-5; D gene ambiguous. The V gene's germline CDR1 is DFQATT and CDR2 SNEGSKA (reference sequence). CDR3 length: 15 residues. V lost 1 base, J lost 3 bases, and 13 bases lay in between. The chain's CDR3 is CSARGGGPDNQPQHL. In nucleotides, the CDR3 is TGCAGTGCTAGAGGAGGAGGGCCCGACAATCAGCCCCAGCATCTT.

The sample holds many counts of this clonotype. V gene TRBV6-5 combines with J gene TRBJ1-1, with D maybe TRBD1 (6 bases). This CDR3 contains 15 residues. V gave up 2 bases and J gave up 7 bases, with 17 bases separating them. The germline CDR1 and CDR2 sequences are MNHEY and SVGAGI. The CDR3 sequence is CASSYKTGQGFEAFF. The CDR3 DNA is TGTGCCAGCAGTTACAAGACGGGACAAGGGTTTGAAGCTTTCTTT.

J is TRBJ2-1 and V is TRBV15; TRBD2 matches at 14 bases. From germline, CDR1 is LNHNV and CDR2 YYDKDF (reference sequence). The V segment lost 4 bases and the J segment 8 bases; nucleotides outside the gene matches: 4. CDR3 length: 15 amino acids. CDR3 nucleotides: TGTGCCACCAGCACCGGGACTAGCGGGAGACATGAGCAGTTCTTC. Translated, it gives CATSTGTSGRHEQFF.

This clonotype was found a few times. CDR3: CASSQSGEGRVAFF. CDR3 DNA: TGTGCCAGCAGCCAGTCAGGGGAGGGGCGCGTGGCTTTCTTT. The V gene is TRBV7-2, the J gene TRBJ1-1, with a possible D match to TRBD1 (6 bases). There are 14 residues in the CDR3. Germline V gives CDR1 SGHTA, CDR2 FQGNSA. The V end lost 5 bases, the J end lost 11 bases, and 21 bases lay between the germline ends.